This TCR beta chain derives from a study of technical replicates of blood from a handful of donors. The protocol was immunoSEQ multiplex PCR, while the TCRdb copy is restricted to in-frame clones and leaves out a portion. The sample includes approximately 81,000 clones, approximately 80% of them seen just once. The germline V gene has CDR1 MNHNY and CDR2 SVGAGI (reference sequence). The CDR3 contains 13 residues. V was pared by 1 base and J by 12 bases, with 9 bases of the junction left unmatched. The chain recombines TRBV6-6 with TRBJ2-7; 7 bases match TRBD1. The sequence came from a human donor in good health. Some clones in this sample may be carry-over from other donors' samples. Input material: PBMCs. The CDR3 region is CASSYLGQFLPYF. The CDR3 DNA follows: TGTGCCAGCAGTTACTTGGGACAGTTCCTTCCGTACTTC.